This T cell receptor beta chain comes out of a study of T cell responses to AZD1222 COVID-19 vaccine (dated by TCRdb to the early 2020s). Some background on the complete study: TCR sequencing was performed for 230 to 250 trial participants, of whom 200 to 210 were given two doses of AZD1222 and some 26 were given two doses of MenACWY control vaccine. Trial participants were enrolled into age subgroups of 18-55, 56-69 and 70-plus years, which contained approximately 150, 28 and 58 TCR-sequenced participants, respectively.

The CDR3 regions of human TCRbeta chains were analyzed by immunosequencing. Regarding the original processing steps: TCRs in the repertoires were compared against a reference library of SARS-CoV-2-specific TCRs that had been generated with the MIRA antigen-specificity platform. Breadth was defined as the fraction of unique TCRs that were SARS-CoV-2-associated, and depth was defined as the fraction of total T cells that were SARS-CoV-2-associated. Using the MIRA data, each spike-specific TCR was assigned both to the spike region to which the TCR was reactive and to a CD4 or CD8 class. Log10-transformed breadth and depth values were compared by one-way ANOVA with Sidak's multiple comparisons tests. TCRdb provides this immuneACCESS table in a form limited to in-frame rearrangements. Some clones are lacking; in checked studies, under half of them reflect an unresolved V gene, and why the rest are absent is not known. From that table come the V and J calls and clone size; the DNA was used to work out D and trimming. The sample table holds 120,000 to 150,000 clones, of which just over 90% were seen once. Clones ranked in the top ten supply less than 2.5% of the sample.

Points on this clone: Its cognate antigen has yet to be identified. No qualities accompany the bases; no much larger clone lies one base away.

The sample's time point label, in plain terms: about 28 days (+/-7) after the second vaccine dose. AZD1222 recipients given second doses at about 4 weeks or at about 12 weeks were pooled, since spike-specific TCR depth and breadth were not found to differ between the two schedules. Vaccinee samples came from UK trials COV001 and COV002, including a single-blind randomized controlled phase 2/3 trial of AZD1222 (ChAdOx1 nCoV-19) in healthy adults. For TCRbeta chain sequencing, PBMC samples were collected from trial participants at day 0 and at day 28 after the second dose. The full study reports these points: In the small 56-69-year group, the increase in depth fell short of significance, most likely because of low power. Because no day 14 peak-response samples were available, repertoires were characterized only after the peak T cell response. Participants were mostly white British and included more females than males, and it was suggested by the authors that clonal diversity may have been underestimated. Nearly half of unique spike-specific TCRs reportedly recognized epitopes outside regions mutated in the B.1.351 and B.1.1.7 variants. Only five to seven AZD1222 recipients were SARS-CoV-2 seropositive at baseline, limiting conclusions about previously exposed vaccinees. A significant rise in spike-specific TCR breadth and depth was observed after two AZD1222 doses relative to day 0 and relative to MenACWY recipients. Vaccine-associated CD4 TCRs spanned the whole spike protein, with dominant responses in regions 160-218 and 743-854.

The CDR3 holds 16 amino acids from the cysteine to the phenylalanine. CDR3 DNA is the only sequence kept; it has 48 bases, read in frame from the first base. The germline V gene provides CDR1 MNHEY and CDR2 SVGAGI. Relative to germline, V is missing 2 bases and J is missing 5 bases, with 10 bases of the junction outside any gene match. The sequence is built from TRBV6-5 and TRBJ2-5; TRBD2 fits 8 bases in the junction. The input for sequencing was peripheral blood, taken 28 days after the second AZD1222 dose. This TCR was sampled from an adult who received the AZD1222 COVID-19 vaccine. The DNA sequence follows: TGTGCCAGCAGTTACGGGGTCGGGGGGGCGCGGGAGACCCAGTACTTC. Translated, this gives CASSYGVGGARETQYF.